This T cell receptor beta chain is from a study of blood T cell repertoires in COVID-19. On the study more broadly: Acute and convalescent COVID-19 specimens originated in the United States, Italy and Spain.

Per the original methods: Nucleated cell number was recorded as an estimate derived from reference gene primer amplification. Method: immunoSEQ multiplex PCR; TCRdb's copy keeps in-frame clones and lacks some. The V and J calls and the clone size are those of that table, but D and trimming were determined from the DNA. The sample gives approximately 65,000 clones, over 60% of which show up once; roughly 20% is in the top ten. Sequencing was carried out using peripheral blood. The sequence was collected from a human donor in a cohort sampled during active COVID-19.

CDR3 coding DNA: TGTGCCAGCAGCACTAGCGGAGGACAAGAGACCCAGTACTTC. This sequence encodes CASSTSGGQETQYF. V and J are TRBV19 and TRBJ2-5; 8 nucleotides match TRBD2. Germline CDR1 is LNHDA and CDR2 is SQIVND (reference sequence). This CDR3 comprises 14 residues. Trimming at V came to 9 bases and at J to 2 bases, leaving 8 bases not matched to a gene.